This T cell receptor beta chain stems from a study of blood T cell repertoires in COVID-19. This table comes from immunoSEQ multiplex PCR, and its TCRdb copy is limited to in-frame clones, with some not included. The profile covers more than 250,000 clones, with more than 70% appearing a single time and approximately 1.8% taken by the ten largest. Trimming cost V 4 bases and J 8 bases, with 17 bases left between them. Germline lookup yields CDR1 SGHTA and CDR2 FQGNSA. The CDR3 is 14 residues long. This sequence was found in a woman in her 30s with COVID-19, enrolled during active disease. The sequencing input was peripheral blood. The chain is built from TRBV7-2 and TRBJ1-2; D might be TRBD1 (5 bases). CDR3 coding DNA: TGTGCCAGCAGCTACCAGGGTGGATTGCGAGGCTACACCTTC. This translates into CASSYQGGLRGYTF.